This TCR beta chain derives from a study of blood T cell repertoires in COVID-19. Original data processing: Nucleated cell counts were estimated from reference gene primer amplification. The assay was immunoSEQ multiplex PCR, and TCRdb's table has in-frame clones only and misses some. For V, J and clone size, that table is used; D and trimming come from the DNA. The repertoire holds 150,000 or so clones, with approximately 85% as singletons. Germline CDR1 is KGHDR and CDR2 is SFDVKD. The CDR3 length is 17 residues. J gave up 3 bases and V 3 bases, and 9 bases lay outside the gene matches. Sequencing was performed on peripheral blood. This chain links TRBV24-1 with TRBJ1-4; 7 bases align to TRBD1. The clonotype comes from a man in his sixties who had recovered from COVID-19. CDR3 coding DNA: TGTGCCACCAGTGATCGTCACAGGGGACGAGCTAATGAAAAACTGTTTTTT. The encoded protein is CATSDRHRGRANEKLFF.